This T cell receptor beta chain is drawn from a study of beta chain features in type 1 diabetes. The wider study: Comparable age, gender and cell yields were observed in patients relative to healthy donors. Sorted cells, approximately 110,000,000 in number, were examined across all samples.

General study findings and limits: In every one of the four CD4+ subsets, TCRB CDR3s were moderately but significantly shorter in Type 1 diabetes patients. There was a possibility that cDNA sequencing over-represented cells with high TCR expression.

Concerning this clone itself: The antigen remains unidentified.

It was one heparinised blood draw, averaging around 120 mL, that each donor gave. V dropped 8 bases and J dropped 0 bases, with 10 bases sitting between them. Germline V gene sequence: CDR1 LGHNA, CDR2 YNFKEQ. The CDR3 is made up of 14 amino acids. Reverse transcription of all isolated RNA meant that expressed TCRB transcripts were sequenced. Using immunoSEQ multiplex PCR, the repertoire was profiled, and TCRdb retains in-frame clones only, with some absent. Of roughly 350,000 clones in the sample, around 9.6% were seen once. The receptor was isolated from a man aged 30-40 years with type 1 diabetes. This rearrangement joins TRBV4-2 to TRBJ2-2, with unresolved D. Sequenced: central memory CD4+ T cells from blood. CDR3 amino acids: CASLLGPNTGELFF. The CDR3 DNA follows: TGTGCCAGCCTCTTAGGCCCGAACACCGGGGAGCTGTTTTTT.